A single sample gave rise to the 10 T cell receptor beta chains below, sequenced in a study of cytomegalovirus exposure and HLA in healthy donors. The PCR employed 60 Vbeta primers together with 13 Jbeta primers. Sequencing used immunoSEQ multiplex PCR; TCRdb keeps in-frame clones, though not all of them. Here the sample spans roughly 240,000 clones, about 85% being singletons. Sequenced material: PBMCs. The receptor source for this set is a girl aged 2 to 10 in good health and CMV-seronegative.

V and J are TRBV4-1 and TRBJ2-5, with TRBD2 matching 9 bases. Germline values: CDR1 MGHRA, CDR2 YSYEKL. J was trimmed by 2 bases and V by 4 bases; bases with no gene match: 8. CDR3 length: 16 amino acids. The CDR3 DNA follows: TGCGCCAGCAGCCGACGAATTAGCGGGGGACAAGAGACCCAGTACTTC. As protein: CASSRRISGGQETQYF.

This clone occurred a few times. This chain links TRBV6-1 with TRBJ1-2, with a possible D match to TRBD1 (6 bases). The germline V and J ends were trimmed by 6 bases and 6 bases, with 14 bases remaining between them. The CDR3 extends over 13 amino acids. Germline lookup yields CDR1 MNHNS and CDR2 SASEGT. In DNA, the CDR3 is TGTGCCAGCAGAGAACCAGGGGCAGATGGCTACACCTTC. It specifies CASREPGADGYTF.

This clone was counted only a few times. This chain uses TRBV2 with TRBJ1-3; perhaps TRBD1 as D (5 bases). The CDR3 has 15 residues. The germline gives CDR1 SNHLY, CDR2 FYNNEI. The V end was cut by 4 bases, the J end by 4 bases, with 14 bases between. CDR3 nucleotide sequence: TGTGCCAGCAGTGGGGTCAGGGCACTAGGAAACACCATATATTTT. This translates into CASSGVRALGNTIYF.

The chain has TRBV28 and TRBJ1-6, with TRBD1 identical over 9 bases. Germline CDR1 and CDR2: MDHEN and SYDVKM. The CDR3 has 15 residues. Trimming took 5 bases from V and 7 from J; bases not matched to a gene: 6. The CDR3 loop is CASSSGTGRNSPLHF. CDR3 DNA sequence: TGTGCCAGCAGTAGCGGGACAGGGAGGAATTCACCCCTCCACTTT.

V is TRBV4-1 and J is TRBJ1-1, with D maybe TRBD1 (5 bases). The V end lost 1 base, the J end lost 5 bases, and 32 bases lay between the germline ends. CDR3 size: 21 residues. CDR1 and CDR2 from the germline V gene are MGHRA and YSYEKL. The CDR3 coding sequence is TGCGCCAGCAGCCAAGGCGGGAGCTCGAGGCGGGACGCACTGAAGAGGACTGAAGCTTTCTTT. Protein product: CASSQGGSSRRDALKRTEAFF.

This sequence joins TRBV5-1 and TRBJ2-1, with a possible D match to TRBD1 (6 bases). Germline-derived CDR1 and CDR2 are SGHRS and YFSETQ. This CDR3 spans 14 amino acids. Trimming cost V 7 bases and J 4 bases, with 15 bases left between them. The CDR3 sequence: CASLPRGAYNEQFF. CDR3 coding DNA: TGCGCCAGCCTGCCCAGGGGCGCTTACAATGAGCAGTTCTTC.

The chain's CDR3 is CASSGLQDNYGYTF. CDR3 in DNA: TGTGCCAGCAGTGGCCTACAGGACAACTATGGCTACACCTTC. This chain joins TRBV2 and TRBJ1-2; D may be TRBD1 (5 bases). Trimming took 4 bases from V and 2 from J, leaving 11 bases between them. Germline CDR1 is SNHLY and CDR2 is FYNNEI. The length of the CDR3 is 14 residues. The variable domain in full, with the rest retrieved from reference TRBV2 and TRBJ1-2, is EPEVTQTPSHQVTQMGQEVILRCVPISNHLYFYWYRQILGQKVEFLVSFYNNEISEKSEIFDDQFSVERPDGSNFTLKIRSTKLEDSAMYFCASSGLQDNYGYTFGSGTRLTVV.

The chain couples TRBV6-1 to TRBJ2-7; TRBD1 aligns across 9 bases. Germline V gene sequence: CDR1 MNHNS, CDR2 SASEGT. The CDR3 has 15 residues. Trimming removed 9 bases from V and 6 bases from J; junction bases left unmatched: 15. CDR3 nucleotide sequence: TGTGCCAGTTCTCTTCTCGGGACAGGGTATTCCGAGCAGTACTTC. It specifies CASSLLGTGYSEQYF.

The rearrangement joins TRBV7-2 to TRBJ2-7; TRBD2 matches 7 bases. V lost 1 base to trimming and J lost 2 bases; unmatched junction nucleotides: 5. Per germline, CDR1 SGHTA and CDR2 FQGNSA. This CDR3 is 15 amino acids long. The CDR3 DNA reads TGTGCCAGCAGCTTAGGGGCTAGCGGCACCTACGAGCAGTACTTC. It specifies CASSLGASGTYEQYF.

This clone appeared a few times. The chain has TRBV7-9 and TRBJ2-7; TRBD1 aligns across 10 bases. The length of the CDR3 is 15 residues. Germline V gives CDR1 SEHNR, CDR2 FQNEAQ (reference sequence). J gave up 2 bases and V 0 bases, and 1 base lay outside the gene matches. This CDR3 reads CASSLAGTGAYEQYF. CDR3 bases: TGTGCCAGCAGCTTAGCCGGGACAGGGGCCTACGAGCAGTACTTC.